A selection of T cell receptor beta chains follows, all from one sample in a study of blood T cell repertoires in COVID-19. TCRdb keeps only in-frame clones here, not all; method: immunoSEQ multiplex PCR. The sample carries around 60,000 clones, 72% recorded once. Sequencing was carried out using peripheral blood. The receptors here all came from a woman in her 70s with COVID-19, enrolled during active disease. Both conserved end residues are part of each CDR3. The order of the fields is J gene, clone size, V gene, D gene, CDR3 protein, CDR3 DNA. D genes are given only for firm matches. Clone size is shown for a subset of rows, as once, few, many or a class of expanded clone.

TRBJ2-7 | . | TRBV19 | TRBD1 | CASSRETGVLSYEQYF | TGTGCCAGTAGTAGGGAGACAGGGGTCCTAAGCTACGAGCAGTACTTC
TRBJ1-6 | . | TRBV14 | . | CASSQDFGHPNSPLHF | TGTGCCAGCAGCCAAGATTTCGGACACCCTAATTCACCCCTCCACTTT
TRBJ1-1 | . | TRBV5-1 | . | CASREGTEAFF | TGCGCCAGCAGGGAGGGCACTGAAGCTTTCTTT
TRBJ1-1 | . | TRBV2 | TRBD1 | CASISDRGDTEAFF | TGTGCCAGCATCTCCGACAGGGGGGACACTGAAGCTTTCTTT
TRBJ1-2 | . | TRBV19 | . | CASSIYLALHNYGYTF | TGTGCCAGTAGTATTTACCTTGCACTGCATAACTATGGCTACACCTTC
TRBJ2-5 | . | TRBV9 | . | CASSVGFGGPETQYF | TGTGCCAGCAGCGTAGGATTCGGGGGGCCAGAGACCCAGTACTTC
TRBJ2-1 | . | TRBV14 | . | CASSSLGLNEQFF | TGTGCCAGCAGCAGCCTAGGATTGAATGAGCAGTTCTTC
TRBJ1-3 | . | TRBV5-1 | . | CASSGGSSGNTIYF | TGCGCCAGCAGCGGCGGGAGCTCTGGAAACACCATATATTTT
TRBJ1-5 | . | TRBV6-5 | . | CASSIQGFGNQPQHF | TGTGCCAGCAGCATACAGGGCTTCGGCAATCAGCCCCAGCATTTT
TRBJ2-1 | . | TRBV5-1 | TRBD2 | CASSFSGGSGNEQFF | TGCGCCAGCAGCTTTAGCGGGGGCTCAGGGAATGAGCAGTTCTTC
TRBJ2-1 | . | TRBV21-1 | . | CASSKRAPGMLYNEQFF | TGTGCCAGCAGCAAGCGAGCTCCGGGGATGCTTTACAATGAGCAGTTCTTC
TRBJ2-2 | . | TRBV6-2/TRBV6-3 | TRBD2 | CASSRGTSGGYTGELFF | TGTGCCAGCAGTCGTGGGACTAGCGGGGGGTACACCGGGGAGCTGTTTTTT
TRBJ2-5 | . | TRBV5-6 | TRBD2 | CASTGTSGSTVTQYF | TGTGCCAGCACTGGGACTAGCGGGAGTACCGTGACCCAGTACTTC
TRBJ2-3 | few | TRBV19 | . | CASSIVVGSTDTQYF | TGTGCCAGTAGTATAGTGGTCGGGAGCACAGATACGCAGTATTTT
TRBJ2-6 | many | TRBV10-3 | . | CAISATAGANVLTF | TGTGCCATCAGTGCGACAGCCGGGGCCAACGTCCTGACTTTC
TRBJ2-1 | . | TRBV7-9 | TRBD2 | CASSLGFRAGEPEQFF | TGTGCCAGCAGCTTAGGTTTCAGGGCGGGAGAACCCGAGCAGTTCTTC